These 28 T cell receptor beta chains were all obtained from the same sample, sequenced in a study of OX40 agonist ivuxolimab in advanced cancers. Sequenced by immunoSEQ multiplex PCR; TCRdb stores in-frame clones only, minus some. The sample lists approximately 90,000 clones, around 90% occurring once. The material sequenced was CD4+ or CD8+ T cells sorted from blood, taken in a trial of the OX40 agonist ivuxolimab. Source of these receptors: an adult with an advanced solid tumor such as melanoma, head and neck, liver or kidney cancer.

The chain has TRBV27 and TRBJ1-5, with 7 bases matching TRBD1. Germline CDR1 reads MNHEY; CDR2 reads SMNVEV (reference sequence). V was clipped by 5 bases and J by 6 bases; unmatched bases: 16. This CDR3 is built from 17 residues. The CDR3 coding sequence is TGTGCCAGCAGTGACACAGGGGCTGGAACTCGCGGTCAGCCCCAGCATTTT. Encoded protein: CASSDTGAGTRGQPQHF.

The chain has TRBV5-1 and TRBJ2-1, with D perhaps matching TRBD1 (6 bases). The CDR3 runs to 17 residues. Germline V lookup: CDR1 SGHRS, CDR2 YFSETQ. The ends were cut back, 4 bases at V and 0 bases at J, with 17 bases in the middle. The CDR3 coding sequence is TGCGCCAGCAGCCTTGCTACAGGGACCCGCTCCTACAATGAGCAGTTCTTC. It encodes CASSLATGTRSYNEQFF.

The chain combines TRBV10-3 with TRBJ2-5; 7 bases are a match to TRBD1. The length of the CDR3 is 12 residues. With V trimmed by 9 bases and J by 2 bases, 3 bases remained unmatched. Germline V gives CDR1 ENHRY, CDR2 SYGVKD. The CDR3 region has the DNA TGTGCCATTTCGGGACAGCAAGAGACCCAGTACTTC. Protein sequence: CAISGQQETQYF.

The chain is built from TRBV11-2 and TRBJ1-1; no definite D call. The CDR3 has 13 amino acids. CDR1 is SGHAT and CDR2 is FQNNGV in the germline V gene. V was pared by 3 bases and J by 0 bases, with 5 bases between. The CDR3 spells CASSFTMNTEAFF. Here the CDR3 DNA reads TGTGCCAGCAGCTTCACTATGAACACTGAAGCTTTCTTT. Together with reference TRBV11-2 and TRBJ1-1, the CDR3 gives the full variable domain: EAGVAQSPRYKIIEKRQSVAFWCNPISGHATLYWYQQILGQGPKLLIQFQNNGVVDDSQLPKDRFSAERLKGVDSTLKIQPAKLEDSAVYLCASSFTMNTEAFFGQGTRLTVV.

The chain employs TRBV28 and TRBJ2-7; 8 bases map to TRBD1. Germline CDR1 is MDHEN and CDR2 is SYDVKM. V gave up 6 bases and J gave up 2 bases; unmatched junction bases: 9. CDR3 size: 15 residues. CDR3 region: CASSTPGGNTYEQYF. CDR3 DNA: TGTGCCAGCAGCACCCCAGGGGGCAATACCTACGAGCAGTACTTC.

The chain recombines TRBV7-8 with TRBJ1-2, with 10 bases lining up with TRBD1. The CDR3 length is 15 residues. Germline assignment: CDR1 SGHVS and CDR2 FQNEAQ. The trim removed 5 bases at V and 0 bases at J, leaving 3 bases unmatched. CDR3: CASSPGQGANYGYTF. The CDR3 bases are TGTGCCAGCAGCCCAGGACAGGGGGCTAACTATGGCTACACCTTC.

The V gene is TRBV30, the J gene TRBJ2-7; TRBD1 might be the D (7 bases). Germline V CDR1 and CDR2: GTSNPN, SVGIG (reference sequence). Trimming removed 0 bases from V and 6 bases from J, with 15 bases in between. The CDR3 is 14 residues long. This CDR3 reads CAWSVRQGDSEQYF. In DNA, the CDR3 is TGTGCCTGGAGTGTACGTCAGGGGGACTCCGAGCAGTACTTC.

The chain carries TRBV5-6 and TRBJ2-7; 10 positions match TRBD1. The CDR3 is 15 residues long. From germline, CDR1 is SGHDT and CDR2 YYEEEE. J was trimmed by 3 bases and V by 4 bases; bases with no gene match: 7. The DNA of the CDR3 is TGTGCCAGCAGCCCCCCCGGGACAGGGGTCTACGAGCAGTACTTC. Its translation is CASSPPGTGVYEQYF.

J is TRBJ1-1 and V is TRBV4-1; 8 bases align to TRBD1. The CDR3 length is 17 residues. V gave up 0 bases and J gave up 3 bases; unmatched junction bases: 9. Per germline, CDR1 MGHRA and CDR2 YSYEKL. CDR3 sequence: CASSQDWGRGRDTEAFF. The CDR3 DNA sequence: TGCGCCAGCAGCCAAGATTGGGGCAGGGGGCGGGACACTGAAGCTTTCTTT.

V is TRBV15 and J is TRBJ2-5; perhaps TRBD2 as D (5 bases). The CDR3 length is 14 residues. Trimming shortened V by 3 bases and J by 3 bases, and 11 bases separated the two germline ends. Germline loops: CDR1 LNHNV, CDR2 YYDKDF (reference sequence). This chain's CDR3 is CATSRDTSKETQYF. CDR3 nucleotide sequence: TGTGCCACCAGCAGGGATACTAGTAAAGAGACCCAGTACTTC.

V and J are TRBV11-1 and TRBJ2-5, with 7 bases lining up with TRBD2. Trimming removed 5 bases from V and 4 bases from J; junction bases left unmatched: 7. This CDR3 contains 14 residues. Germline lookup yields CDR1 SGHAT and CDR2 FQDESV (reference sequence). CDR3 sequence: CASSPGLLGETQYF. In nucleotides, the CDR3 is TGTGCCAGCAGCCCGGGACTATTGGGAGAGACCCAGTACTTC.

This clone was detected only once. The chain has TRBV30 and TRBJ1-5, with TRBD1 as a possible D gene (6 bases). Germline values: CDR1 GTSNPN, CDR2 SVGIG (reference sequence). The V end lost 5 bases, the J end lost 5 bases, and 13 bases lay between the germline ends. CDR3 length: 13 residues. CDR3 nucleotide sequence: TGTGCCTGGTCACAGGGCGGTGATCAGCCCCAGCATTTT. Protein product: CAWSQGGDQPQHF.

In nucleotides, the CDR3 is TGCGCCAGCAGTGACCTTGCGGGCTGGAATGAGCAGTTCTTC. It yields the protein CASSDLAGWNEQFF. J is TRBJ2-1 and V is TRBV10-2; TRBD2 might be the D (5 bases). Trimming pared 3 bases from V and 7 bases from J, leaving 13 bases between. This CDR3 has 14 residues. The germline gives CDR1 WSHSY, CDR2 SAAADI.

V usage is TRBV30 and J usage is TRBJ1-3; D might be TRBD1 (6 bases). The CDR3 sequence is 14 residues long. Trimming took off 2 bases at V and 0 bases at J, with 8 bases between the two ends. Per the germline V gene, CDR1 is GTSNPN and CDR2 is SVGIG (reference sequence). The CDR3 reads CAWSRTASGNTIYF. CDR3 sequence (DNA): TGTGCCTGGAGTCGGACAGCCTCTGGAAACACCATATATTTT.

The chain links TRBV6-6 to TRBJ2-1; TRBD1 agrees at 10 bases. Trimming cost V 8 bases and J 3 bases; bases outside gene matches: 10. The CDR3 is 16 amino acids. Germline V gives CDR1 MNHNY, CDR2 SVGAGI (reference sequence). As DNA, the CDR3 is TGTGCCAGCCTCCCGACCGGGACAGGGGACTACAATGAGCAGTTCTTC. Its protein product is CASLPTGTGDYNEQFF.

In nucleotides, the CDR3 is TGTGCCAGCAGCCGGGACGGTTATAATTCACCCCTCCACTTT. Translating gives CASSRDGYNSPLHF. The gene calls are TRBV7-2 and TRBJ1-6; weak D call: TRBD1 (5 bases). Trimming removed 5 bases at V and 4 bases at J, with 9 bases between. The CDR3 runs to 14 residues. The V gene's germline CDR1 is SGHTA and CDR2 FQGNSA.

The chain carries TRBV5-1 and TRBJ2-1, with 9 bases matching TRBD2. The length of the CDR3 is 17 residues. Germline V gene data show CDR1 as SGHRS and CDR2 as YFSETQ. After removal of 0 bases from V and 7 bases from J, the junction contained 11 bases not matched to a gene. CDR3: CASSLGLAREGGNEQFF. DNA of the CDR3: TGCGCCAGCAGCTTGGGGCTCGCGCGGGAGGGAGGTAATGAGCAGTTCTTC.

The CDR3 is CASSSTSGYNEQFF. CDR3 bases: TGCGCCAGCAGCTCGACTAGCGGTTACAATGAGCAGTTCTTC. The genes are TRBV5-1 and TRBJ2-1, with 9 bases identical to TRBD2. CDR3 length: 14 amino acids. Per the germline V gene, CDR1 is SGHRS and CDR2 is YFSETQ. Trimming took 3 bases from V and 4 from J; bases not matched to a gene: 2.

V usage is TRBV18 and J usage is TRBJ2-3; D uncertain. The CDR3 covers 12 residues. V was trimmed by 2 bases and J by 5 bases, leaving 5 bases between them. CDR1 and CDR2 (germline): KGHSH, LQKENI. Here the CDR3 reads CASSPEGDTQYF. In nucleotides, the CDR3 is TGTGCCAGCTCACCAGAAGGAGATACGCAGTATTTT.

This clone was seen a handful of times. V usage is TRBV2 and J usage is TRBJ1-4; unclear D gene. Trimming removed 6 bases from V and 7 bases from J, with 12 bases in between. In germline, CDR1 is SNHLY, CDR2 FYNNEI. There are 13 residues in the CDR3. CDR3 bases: TGTGCCAGCAGGATTCCCGGGGTTGAAAAACTGTTTTTT. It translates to CASRIPGVEKLFF.

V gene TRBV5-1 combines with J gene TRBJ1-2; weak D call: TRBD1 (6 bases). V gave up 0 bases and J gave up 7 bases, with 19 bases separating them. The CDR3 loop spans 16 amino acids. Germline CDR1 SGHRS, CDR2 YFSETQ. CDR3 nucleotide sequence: TGCGCCAGCAGCTTGGCCGATTCTGGGACATTGGTTGGCTACACCTTC. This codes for CASSLADSGTLVGYTF.

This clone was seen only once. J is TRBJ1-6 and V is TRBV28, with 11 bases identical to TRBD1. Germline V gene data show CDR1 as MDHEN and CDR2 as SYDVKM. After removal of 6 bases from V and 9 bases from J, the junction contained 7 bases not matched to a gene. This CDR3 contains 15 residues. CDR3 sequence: CASRIRGTGGSPLHF. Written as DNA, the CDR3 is TGTGCCAGCAGGATCAGGGGGACAGGGGGTTCACCCCTCCACTTT.

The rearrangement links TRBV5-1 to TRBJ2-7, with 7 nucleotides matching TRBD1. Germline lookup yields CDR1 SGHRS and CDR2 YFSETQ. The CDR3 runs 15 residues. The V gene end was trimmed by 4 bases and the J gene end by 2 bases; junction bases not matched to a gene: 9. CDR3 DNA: TGCGCCAGCAGCCCGCGATCGGGACAGACCTACGAGCAGTACTTC. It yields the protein CASSPRSGQTYEQYF.

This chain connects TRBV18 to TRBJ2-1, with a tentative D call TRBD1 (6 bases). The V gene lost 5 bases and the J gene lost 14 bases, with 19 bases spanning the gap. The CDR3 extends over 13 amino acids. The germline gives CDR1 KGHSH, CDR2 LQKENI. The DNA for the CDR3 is TGTGCCAGCTCATCGGACAGAAACGGTGAAAAGTTCTTC. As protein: CASSSDRNGEKFF.

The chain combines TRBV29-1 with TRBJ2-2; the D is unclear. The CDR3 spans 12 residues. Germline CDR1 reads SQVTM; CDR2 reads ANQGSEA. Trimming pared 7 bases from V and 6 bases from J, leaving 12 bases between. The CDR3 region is CSGQREAGELFF. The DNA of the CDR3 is TGCAGCGGCCAACGAGAGGCCGGGGAGCTGTTTTTT.

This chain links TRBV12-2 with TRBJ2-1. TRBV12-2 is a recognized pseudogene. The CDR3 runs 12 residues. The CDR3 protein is CASRFRCNEQFF. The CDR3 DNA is TGTGCAAGTCGCTTTAGGTGCAATGAGCAGTTCTTC.

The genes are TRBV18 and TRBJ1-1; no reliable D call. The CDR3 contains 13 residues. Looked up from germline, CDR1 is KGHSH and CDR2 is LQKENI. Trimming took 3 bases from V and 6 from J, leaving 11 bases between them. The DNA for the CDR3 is TGTGCCAGCTCACCGTCAAGGCAGTCTGAAGCTTTCTTT. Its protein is CASSPSRQSEAFF.

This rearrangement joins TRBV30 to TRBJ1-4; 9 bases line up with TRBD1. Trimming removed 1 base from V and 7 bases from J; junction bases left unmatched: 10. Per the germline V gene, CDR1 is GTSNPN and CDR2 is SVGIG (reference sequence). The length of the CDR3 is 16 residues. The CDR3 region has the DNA TGTGCCTGGAGTGGCTCCCACAGGGGGCGAGGTGAAAAACTGTTTTTT. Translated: CAWSGSHRGRGEKLFF.